The present T cell receptor (beta chain) was sequenced within a study of T-cell reconstitution after alpha-beta-depleted transplantation in children. CDR1 is ENHRY, CDR2 SYGVKD, per germline. The V gene lost 2 bases and the J gene lost 3 bases, with 14 bases spanning the gap. The CDR3 covers 16 residues. Unique molecular identifiers were built into the TCRbeta library. Using its own MiXCR run on the PCR reads, TCRdb lists one record per CDR3 protein. The sample contains more than 85,000 distinct CDR3 sequences, roughly 6% of which appear only once. This clonotype has only one observation. A much larger clone differs from this one at a single base, so this may be a read error.

Sequences were derived from PBMCs, mostly from graft donor cells, sampled 60 days after TCRalphabeta/CD19-depleted stem cell transplant. This chain connects TRBV10-3 to TRBJ1-3; TRBD1 might be the D (6 bases). The receptor was derived from a female patient aged 2-15 years who had a stem cell transplant for Fanconi anemia, so the T cells may come from the graft donor. CDR3 in amino acids: CAISEITGTGGNTIYF. In DNA, the CDR3 is TGTGCCATCAGTGAGATTACAGGGACGGGTGGAAACACCATATATTTT.